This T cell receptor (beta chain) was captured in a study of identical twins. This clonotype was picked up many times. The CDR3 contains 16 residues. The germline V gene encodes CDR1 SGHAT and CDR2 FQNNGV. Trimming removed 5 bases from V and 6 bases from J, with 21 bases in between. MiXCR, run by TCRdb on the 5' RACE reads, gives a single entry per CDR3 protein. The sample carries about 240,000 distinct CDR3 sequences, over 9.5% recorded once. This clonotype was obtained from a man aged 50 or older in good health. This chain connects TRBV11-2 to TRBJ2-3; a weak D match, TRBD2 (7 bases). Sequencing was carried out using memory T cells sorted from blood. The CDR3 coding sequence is TGTGCCAGCAGCACAATGGCGGGGGCTCTTTCCGATACGCAGTATTTT. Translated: CASSTMAGALSDTQYF.